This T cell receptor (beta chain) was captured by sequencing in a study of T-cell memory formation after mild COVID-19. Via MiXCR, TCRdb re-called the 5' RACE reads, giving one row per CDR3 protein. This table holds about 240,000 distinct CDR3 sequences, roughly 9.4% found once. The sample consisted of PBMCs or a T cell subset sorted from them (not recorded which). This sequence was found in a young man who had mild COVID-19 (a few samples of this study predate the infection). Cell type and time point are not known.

The CDR3 loop is CASSESTNQPQHF. In DNA, the CDR3 is TGTGCCAGCAGTGAATCGACAAATCAGCCCCAGCATTTT. V gene TRBV25-1 combines with J gene TRBJ1-5; D not resolved. V lost 1 base and J lost 4, with 5 bases in between. There are 13 residues in the CDR3. Germline V gene data show CDR1 as MGHDK and CDR2 as SYGVNS.